The rows below give T cell receptor beta chains drawn from one sample of a study of circulating and synovial CD4+ cells in juvenile arthritis. The table came from immunoSEQ multiplex PCR; TCRdb's copy has only in-frame clones and leaves some out. The sample records about 14,000 clones, roughly 88% being singletons. Material: CD4+ T cells from synovial fluid. These receptor sequences come from a human patient with juvenile idiopathic arthritis. Some clones in this sample may be carry-over from other donors' samples. CDR3s include the opening cysteine and the closing phenylalanine or tryptophan. Each record gives: V gene, clone size, J gene, D gene, CDR3 DNA, CDR3 protein. D genes are given only for firm matches. The size entry is marked missing in some rows and otherwise reads once, few, many or a size class.

TRBV11-2	-	TRBJ1-2	-	TGTGCCAGCTCCGGACAGAATAACTATGGCTACACCTTC	CASSGQNNYGYTF
TRBV2	once	TRBJ1-6	TRBD1	TGTGCCGGAACCGGGACAGAGAATAATTCACCCCTCCACTTT	CAGTGTENNSPLHF
TRBV6-5	-	TRBJ2-3	TRBD2	TGTGCCAGCAGTTATAGAGGCGGGGGGGATACGCAGTATTTT	CASSYRGGGDTQYF
TRBV4-3	-	TRBJ1-1	TRBD1	TGCGCCAGCAGTGGACAGGGGGGAACTGAAGCTTTCTTT	CASSGQGGTEAFF
TRBV6-1	-	TRBJ1-6	-	TGTGCCAGCAGTGTCGTCGGGTTCTATAATTCACCCCTCCACTTT	CASSVVGFYNSPLHF
TRBV28	-	TRBJ1-1	TRBD1	TGTGCCAGCAGTCTACGTCCGGGACAGGGGAACACTGAAGCTTTCTTT	CASSLRPGQGNTEAFF
TRBV2	-	TRBJ2-1	-	TGTGCCAGCATCCCGGTGAGCTCCTACAATGAGCAGTTCTTC	CASIPVSSYNEQFF
TRBV6-5	-	TRBJ2-7	-	TGTGCCAGCAGTTCCCAGGCCTACGAGCAGTACTTC	CASSSQAYEQYF
TRBV4-3	-	TRBJ2-2	-	TGCGCCAGCAGCCAGGCAGGGGTGGCGACCGGGGAGCTGTTTTTT	CASSQAGVATGELFF
TRBV7-6	-	TRBJ1-5	TRBD1	TGTGCCAGCAGCTTAGCCCCGGAGGGGGCCAGGGGCAATCAGCCCCAGCATTTT	CASSLAPEGARGNQPQHF
TRBV6-1	-	TRBJ2-3	TRBD2	TGTGCCAGCAGTGCCCGGACTAGCGGGGGGGGTAGCACAGATACGCAGTATTTT	CASSARTSGGGSTDTQYF
TRBV30	few	TRBJ2-7	-	TGTGCCTGGAGTGGAATGGACAGTAGGTCGGGCGAGCAGTACTTC	CAWSGMDSRSGEQYF
TRBV5-1	-	TRBJ2-7	-	TGCGCCAGCAGCTTGGACCCAGCGGATAGCTCCTACGAGCAGTACTTC	CASSLDPADSSYEQYF
TRBV14	-	TRBJ1-6	-	TGTGCCAGCAGCCTCTCGGTTAATTCACCCCTCCACTTT	CASSLSVNSPLHF
TRBV7-9	-	TRBJ2-3	-	TGTGCCAGCAGCTTATTTCGGGGTAGCACAGATACGCAGTATTTT	CASSLFRGSTDTQYF